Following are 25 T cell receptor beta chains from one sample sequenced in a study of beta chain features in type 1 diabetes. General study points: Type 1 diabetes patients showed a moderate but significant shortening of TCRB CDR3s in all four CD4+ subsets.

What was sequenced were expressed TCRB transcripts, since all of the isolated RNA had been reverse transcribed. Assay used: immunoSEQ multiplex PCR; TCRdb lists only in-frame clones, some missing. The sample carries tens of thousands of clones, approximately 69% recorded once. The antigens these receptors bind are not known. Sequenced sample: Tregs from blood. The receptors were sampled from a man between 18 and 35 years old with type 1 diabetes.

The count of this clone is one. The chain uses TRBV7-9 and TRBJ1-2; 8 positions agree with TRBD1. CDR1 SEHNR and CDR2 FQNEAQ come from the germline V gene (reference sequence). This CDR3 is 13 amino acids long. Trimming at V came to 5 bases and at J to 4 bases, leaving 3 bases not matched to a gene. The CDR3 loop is CASSLTGGYGYTF. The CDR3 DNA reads TGTGCCAGCAGCCTAACAGGGGGCTATGGCTACACCTTC.

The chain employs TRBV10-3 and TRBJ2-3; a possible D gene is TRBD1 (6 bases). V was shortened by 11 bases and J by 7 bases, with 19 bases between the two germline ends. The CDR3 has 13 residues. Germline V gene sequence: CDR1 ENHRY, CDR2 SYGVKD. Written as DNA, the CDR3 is TGTGCCTCCCGGACAGATCCCGATAATACGCAGTATTTT. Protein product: CASRTDPDNTQYF.

CDR3 sequence (DNA): TGTGCCAGCAGGACTAGCGGGCGCCAAGATACGCAGTATTTT. Amino acid sequence: CASRTSGRQDTQYF. The V and J genes are TRBV5-6 and TRBJ2-3; 10 bases map to TRBD2. V lost 5 bases to trimming and J lost 5 bases; unmatched junction nucleotides: 5. Germline lookup yields CDR1 SGHDT and CDR2 YYEEEE. This CDR3 comprises 14 residues.

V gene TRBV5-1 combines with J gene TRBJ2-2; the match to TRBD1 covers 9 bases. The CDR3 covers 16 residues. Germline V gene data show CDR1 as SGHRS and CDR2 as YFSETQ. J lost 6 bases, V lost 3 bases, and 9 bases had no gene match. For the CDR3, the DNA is TGCGCCAGCAGCTGGATTCCGGGACAGGGTGCCGGGGAGCTGTTTTTT. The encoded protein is CASSWIPGQGAGELFF.

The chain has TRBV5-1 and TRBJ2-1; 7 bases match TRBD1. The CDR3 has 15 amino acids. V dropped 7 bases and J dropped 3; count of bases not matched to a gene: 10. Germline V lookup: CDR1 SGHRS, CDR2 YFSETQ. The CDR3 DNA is TGCGCCAGCTGCGGACAGGTGCCTGGCTACAATGAGCAGTTCTTC. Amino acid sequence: CASCGQVPGYNEQFF. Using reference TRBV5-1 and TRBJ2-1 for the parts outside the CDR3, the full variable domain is KAGVTQTPRYLIKTRGQQVTLSCSPISGHRSVSWYQQTPGQGLQFLFEYFSETQRNKGNFPGRFSGRQFSNSRSEMNVSTLELGDSALYLCASCGQVPGYNEQFFGPGTRLTVL.

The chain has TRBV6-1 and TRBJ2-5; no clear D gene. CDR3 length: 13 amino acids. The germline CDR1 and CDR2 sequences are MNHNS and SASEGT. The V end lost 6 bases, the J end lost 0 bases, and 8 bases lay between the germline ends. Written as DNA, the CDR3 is TGTGCCAGCAGCGTACAGAACCAAGAGACCCAGTACTTC. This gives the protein CASSVQNQETQYF.

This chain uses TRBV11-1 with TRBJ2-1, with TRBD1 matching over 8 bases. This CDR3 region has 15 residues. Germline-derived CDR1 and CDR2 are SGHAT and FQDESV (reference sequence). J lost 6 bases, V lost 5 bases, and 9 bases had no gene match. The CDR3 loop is CASSLGQGARNEQFF. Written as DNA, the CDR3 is TGTGCCAGCAGCCTTGGCCAGGGGGCGCGCAATGAGCAGTTCTTC. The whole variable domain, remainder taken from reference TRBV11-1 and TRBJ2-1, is EAEVAQSPRYKITEKSQAVAFWCDPISGHATLYWYRQILGQGPELLVQFQDESVVDDSQLPKDRFSAERLKGVDSTLKIQPAELGDSAMYLCASSLGQGARNEQFFGPGTRLTVL.

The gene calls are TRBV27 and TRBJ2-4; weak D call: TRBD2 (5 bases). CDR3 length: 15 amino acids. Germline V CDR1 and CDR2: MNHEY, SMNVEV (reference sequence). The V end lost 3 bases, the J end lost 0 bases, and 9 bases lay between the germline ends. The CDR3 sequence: CASSFGGLAKNIQYF. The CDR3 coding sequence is TGTGCCAGCAGTTTTGGAGGACTAGCCAAAAACATTCAGTACTTC.

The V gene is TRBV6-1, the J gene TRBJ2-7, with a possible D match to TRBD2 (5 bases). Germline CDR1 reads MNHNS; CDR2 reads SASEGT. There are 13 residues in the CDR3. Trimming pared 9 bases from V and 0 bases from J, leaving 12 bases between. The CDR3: CASTLGSSYEQYF. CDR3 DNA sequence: TGTGCCAGTACGCTAGGGAGCTCCTACGAGCAGTACTTC.

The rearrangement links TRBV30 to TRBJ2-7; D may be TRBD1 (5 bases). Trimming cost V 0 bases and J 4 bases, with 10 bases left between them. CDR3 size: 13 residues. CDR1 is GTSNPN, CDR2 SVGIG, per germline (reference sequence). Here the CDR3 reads CAWSVTTGYEQYF. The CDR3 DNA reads TGTGCCTGGAGTGTTACAACAGGATACGAGCAGTACTTC.

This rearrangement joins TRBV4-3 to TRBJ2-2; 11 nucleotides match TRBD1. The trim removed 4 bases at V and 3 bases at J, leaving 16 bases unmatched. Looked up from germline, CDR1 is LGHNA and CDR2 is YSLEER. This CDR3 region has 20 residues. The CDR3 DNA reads TGCGCCAGCAGCCGCCGGGGACCAGGACAGGGGGCTTATTACACCGGGGAGCTGTTTTTT. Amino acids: CASSRRGPGQGAYYTGELFF.

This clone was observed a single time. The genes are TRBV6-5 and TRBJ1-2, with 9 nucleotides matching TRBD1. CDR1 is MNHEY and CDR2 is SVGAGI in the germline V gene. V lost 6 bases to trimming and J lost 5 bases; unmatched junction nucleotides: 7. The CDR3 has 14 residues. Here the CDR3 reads CASRPPGQGYGYTF. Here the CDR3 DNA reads TGTGCCAGCAGACCTCCGGGACAGGGATATGGCTACACCTTC.

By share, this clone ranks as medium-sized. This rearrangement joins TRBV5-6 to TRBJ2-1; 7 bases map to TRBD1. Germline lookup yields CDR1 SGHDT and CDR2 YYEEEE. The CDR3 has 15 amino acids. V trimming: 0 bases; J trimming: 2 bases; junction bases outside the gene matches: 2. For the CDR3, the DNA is TGTGCCAGCAGCTTGGGCGACAGGGCCTACAATGAGCAGTTCTTC. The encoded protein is CASSLGDRAYNEQFF. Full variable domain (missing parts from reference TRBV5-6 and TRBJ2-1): DAGVTQSPTHLIKTRGQQVTLRCSPKSGHDTVSWYQQALGQGPQFIFQYYEEEERQRGNFPDRFSGHQFPNYSSELNVNALLLGDSALYLCASSLGDRAYNEQFFGPGTRLTVL.

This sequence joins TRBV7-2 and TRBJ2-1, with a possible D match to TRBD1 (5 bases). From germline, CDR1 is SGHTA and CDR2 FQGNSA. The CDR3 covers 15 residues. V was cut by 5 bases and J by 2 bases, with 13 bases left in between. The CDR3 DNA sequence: TGTGCCAGCAGCGCGCAGGGAAGCGCCTACAATGAGCAGTTCTTC. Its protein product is CASSAQGSAYNEQFF.

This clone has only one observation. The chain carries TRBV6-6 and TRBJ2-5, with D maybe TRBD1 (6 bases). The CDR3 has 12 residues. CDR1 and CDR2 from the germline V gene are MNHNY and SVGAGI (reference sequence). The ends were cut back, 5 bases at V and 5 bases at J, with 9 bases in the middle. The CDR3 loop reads CASSTGFETQYF. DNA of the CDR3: TGTGCCAGCAGTACAGGGTTTGAGACCCAGTACTTC.

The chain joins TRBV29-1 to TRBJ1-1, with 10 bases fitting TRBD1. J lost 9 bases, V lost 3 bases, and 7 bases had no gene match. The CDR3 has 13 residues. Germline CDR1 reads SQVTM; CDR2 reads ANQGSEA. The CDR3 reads CSVEGTGVRKAFF. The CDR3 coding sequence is TGCAGCGTTGAGGGGACAGGGGTCCGAAAAGCTTTCTTT. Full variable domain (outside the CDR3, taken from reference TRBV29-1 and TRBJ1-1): SAVISQKPSRDICQRGTSLTIQCQVDSQVTMMFWYRQQPGQSLTLIATANQGSEATYESGFVIDKFPISRPNLTFSTLTVSNMSPEDSSIYLCSVEGTGVRKAFFGQGTRLTVV.

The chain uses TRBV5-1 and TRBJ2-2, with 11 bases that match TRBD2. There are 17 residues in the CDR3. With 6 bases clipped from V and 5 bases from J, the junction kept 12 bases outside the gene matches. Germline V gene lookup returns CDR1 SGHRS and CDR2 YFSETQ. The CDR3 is CASTSGSGGARTGELFF. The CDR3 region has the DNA TGCGCCAGCACCTCGGGTAGCGGGGGGGCCCGGACCGGGGAGCTGTTTTTT.

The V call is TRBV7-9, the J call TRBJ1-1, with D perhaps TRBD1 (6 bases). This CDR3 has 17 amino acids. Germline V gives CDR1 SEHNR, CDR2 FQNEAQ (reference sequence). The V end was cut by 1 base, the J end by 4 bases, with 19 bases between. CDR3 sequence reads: CASSLGQERSGGTEAFF. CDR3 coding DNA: TGTGCCAGCAGCTTAGGACAGGAACGATCGGGGGGCACTGAAGCTTTCTTT.

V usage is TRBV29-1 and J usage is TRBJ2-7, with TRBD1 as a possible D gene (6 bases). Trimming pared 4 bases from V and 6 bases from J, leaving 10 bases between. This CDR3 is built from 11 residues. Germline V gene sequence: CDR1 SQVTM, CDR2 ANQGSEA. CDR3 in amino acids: CSVVGGIEQYF. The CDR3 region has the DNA TGCAGCGTTGTAGGGGGAATCGAGCAGTACTTC.

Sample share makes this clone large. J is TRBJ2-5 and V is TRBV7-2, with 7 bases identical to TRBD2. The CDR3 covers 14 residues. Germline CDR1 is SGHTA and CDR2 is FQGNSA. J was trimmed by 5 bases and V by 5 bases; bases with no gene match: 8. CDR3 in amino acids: CASSGAGVRETQYF. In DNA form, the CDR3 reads TGTGCCAGCAGCGGGGCGGGGGTGAGGGAGACCCAGTACTTC.

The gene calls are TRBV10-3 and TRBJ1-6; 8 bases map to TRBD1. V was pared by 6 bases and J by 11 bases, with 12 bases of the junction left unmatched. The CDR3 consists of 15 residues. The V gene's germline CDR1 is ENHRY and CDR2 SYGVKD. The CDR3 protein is CAIRDLGTGLTPLHF. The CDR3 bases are TGTGCCATCAGGGACCTTGGGACAGGCCTAACACCCCTCCACTTT.

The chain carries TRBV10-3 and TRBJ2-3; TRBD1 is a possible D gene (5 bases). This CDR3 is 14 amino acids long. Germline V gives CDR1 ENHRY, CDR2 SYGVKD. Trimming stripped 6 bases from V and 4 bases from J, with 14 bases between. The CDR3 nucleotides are TGTGCCATCAGCAGGGTTTCTCGCTCAGATACGCAGTATTTT. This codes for CAISRVSRSDTQYF.

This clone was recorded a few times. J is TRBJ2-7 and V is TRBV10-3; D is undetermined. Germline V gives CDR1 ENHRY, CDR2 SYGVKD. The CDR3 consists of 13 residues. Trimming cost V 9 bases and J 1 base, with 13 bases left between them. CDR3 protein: CAMSASTSYEQYF. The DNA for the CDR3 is TGTGCCATGTCTGCCTCCACATCCTACGAGCAGTACTTC.

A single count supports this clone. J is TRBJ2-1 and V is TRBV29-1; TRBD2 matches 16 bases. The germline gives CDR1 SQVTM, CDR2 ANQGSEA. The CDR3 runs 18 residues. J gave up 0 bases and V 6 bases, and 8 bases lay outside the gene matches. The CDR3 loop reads CSVRGLAGGTSSYNEQFF. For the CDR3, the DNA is TGCAGCGTCCGGGGACTAGCGGGAGGGACGAGCTCCTACAATGAGCAGTTCTTC.

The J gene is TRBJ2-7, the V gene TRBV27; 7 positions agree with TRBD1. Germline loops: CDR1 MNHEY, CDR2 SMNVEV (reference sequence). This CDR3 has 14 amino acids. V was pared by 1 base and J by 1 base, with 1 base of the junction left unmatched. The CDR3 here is CASSLYRGSYEQYF. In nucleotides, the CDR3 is TGTGCCAGCAGTTTATACAGGGGTTCCTACGAGCAGTACTTC.